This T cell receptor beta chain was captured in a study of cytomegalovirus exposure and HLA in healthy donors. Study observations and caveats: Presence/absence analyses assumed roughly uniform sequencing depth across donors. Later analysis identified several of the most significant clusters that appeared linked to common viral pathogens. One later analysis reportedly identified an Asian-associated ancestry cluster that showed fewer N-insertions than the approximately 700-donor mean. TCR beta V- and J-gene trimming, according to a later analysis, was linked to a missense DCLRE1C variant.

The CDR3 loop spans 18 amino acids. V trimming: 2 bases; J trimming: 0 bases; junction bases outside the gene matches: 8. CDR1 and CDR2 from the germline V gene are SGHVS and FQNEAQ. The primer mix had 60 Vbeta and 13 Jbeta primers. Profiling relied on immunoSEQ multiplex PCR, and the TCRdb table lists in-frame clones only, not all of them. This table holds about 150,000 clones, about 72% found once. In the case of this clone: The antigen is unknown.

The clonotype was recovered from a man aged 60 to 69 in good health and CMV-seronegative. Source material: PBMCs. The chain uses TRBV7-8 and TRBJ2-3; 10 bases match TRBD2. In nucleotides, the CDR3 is TGTGCCAGCAGCTTACTTCTAGCGGGAGAGGGTAGCACAGATACGCAGTATTTT. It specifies CASSLLLAGEGSTDTQYF.